Each of the 2 T cell receptor beta chains below was sequenced from the same sample in a study of technical replicates of blood from several donors. Sequencing was performed with immunoSEQ multiplex PCR; in TCRdb, only in-frame clones are kept and a portion is missing. The sample yields under 85,000 clones, 95% to 98% seen once. The sample was T cells isolated from PBMCs. Receptors were obtained from a human donor in good health.

The chain joins TRBV27 to TRBJ1-2; D is unresolved. Trimming left V 3 bases short and J 3 bases short, with 8 bases between. The CDR3 spans 13 residues. CDR1 is MNHEY and CDR2 is SMNVEV in the germline V gene (reference sequence). DNA of the CDR3: TGTGCCAGCAGTTTGGCGAGGCACTATGGCTACACCTTC. It codes for CASSLARHYGYTF.

This clone was observed a single time. The J gene is TRBJ1-3, the V gene TRBV7-3; D gene unclear. This CDR3 has 13 amino acids. Germline loops: CDR1 SGHTA, CDR2 FQGTGA. Between the trimmed V and J ends, which lost 5 bases and 2 bases, there was a span of 7 bases. This CDR3 reads CASSPRPGNTIYF. As DNA, the CDR3 is TGTGCCAGCAGCCCCCGTCCTGGAAACACCATATATTTT.